What follows are 31 T cell receptor beta chains derived from one specimen sequenced in a study of cytomegalovirus exposure and HLA in healthy donors. It was with 60 Vbeta and 13 Jbeta primers that the PCR ran. The assay was immunoSEQ multiplex PCR, and TCRdb's table has in-frame clones only and misses some. The sample contains around 210,000 clones, over 75% of which appear only once. The sequencing sample was made of PBMCs. These receptors were collected from a boy younger than 18 in good health and CMV-seronegative.

The chain recombines TRBV11-2 with TRBJ2-7; D gene unclear. This CDR3 has 13 residues. Germline V gene data show CDR1 as SGHAT and CDR2 as FQNNGV. V lost 8 bases to trimming and J lost 1 base, with 12 bases between them. CDR3 sequence: CASGLRRSYEQYF. Here the CDR3 DNA reads TGTGCCAGCGGCCTCCGAAGATCCTACGAGCAGTACTTC.

This rearrangement joins TRBV27 to TRBJ1-1, with D perhaps TRBD1 (6 bases). Looked up from germline, CDR1 is MNHEY and CDR2 is SMNVEV (reference sequence). V lost 3 bases to trimming and J lost 1 base, with 12 bases between them. The CDR3 totals 15 residues. The CDR3 sequence: CASSFTRTANTEAFF. The CDR3 DNA reads TGTGCCAGCAGTTTTACGCGGACAGCGAACACTGAAGCTTTCTTT.

The rearrangement uses TRBV30 and TRBJ1-1, with D unclear. This CDR3 is built from 13 residues. Germline lookup yields CDR1 GTSNPN and CDR2 SVGIG (reference sequence). V dropped 1 base and J dropped 3 bases, with 9 bases sitting between them. In DNA, the CDR3 is TGTGCCTGGAGTGGAGGTTGGCACACTGAAGCTTTCTTT. Its translation: CAWSGGWHTEAFF.

A single count supports this clone. The chain carries TRBV15 and TRBJ2-7; maybe TRBD2 (5 bases). Trimming removed 6 bases at V and 2 bases at J, with 17 bases between. Germline V gene sequence: CDR1 LNHNV, CDR2 YYDKDF (reference sequence). This CDR3 region has 15 residues. Here the CDR3 DNA reads TGTGCCACCAGGCCCAGTGGGAGAAACCCCTACGAGCAGTACTTC. It yields the protein CATRPSGRNPYEQYF.

There are a few counts of this clone. This sequence joins TRBV19 and TRBJ2-1, with 13 bases identical to TRBD2. The CDR3 contains 16 residues. Losses at the gene ends were 6 bases for V and 7 bases for J; bases not matched to a gene: 9. Looked up from germline, CDR1 is LNHDA and CDR2 is SQIVND (reference sequence). CDR3 in amino acids: CASSQVPGLAGNEQFF. The CDR3 nucleotides read TGTGCCAGTAGCCAGGTTCCGGGACTAGCGGGAAATGAGCAGTTCTTC.

J is TRBJ2-2 and V is TRBV7-9, with a possible D match to TRBD1 (5 bases). Germline CDR1 reads SEHNR; CDR2 reads FQNEAQ (reference sequence). Trimming left V 2 bases short and J 2 bases short, with 6 bases between. CDR3 size: 14 residues. The CDR3 spells CASSLQGNTGELFF. The CDR3 DNA reads TGTGCCAGCAGCTTACAGGGAAACACCGGGGAGCTGTTTTTT. Supplemented by reference TRBV7-9 and TRBJ2-2, the full variable domain reads DTGVSQNPRHKITKRGQNVTFRCDPISEHNRLYWYRQTLGQGPEFLTYFQNEAQLEKSRLLSDRFSAERPKGSFSTLEIQRTEQGDSAMYLCASSLQGNTGELFFGEGSRLTVL.

The chain combines TRBV5-1 with TRBJ1-1; 7 bases line up with TRBD1. Germline V lookup: CDR1 SGHRS, CDR2 YFSETQ. V shed 5 bases and J 0 bases; nucleotides not matched to a gene: 4. CDR3 length equals 14 residues. The CDR3 is CASSGTDMNTEAFF. The CDR3 nucleotides are TGCGCCAGCAGTGGGACAGACATGAACACTGAAGCTTTCTTT.

The chain has TRBV5-6 and TRBJ1-6, with a tentative D call TRBD1 (5 bases). The V gene's germline CDR1 is SGHDT and CDR2 YYEEEE. The CDR3 extends over 16 amino acids. V dropped 1 base and J dropped 7 bases, with 15 bases sitting between them. DNA for the CDR3: TGTGCCAGCAGCTTGACGGGGGAATTCGGAAATTCACCCCTCCACTTT. This encodes CASSLTGEFGNSPLHF.

The J gene is TRBJ1-1, the V gene TRBV18; D not certain. The CDR3 has 15 residues. Deletions cut 3 bases from V and 4 bases from J, with 15 bases between. Germline V lookup: CDR1 KGHSH, CDR2 LQKENI. This CDR3 reads CASSPMTDSATEAFF. The CDR3 DNA sequence: TGTGCCAGCTCACCTATGACGGATAGCGCCACTGAAGCTTTCTTT.

A single count supports this clone. The gene calls are TRBV30 and TRBJ2-3; 10 bases fit TRBD2. CDR1 GTSNPN and CDR2 SVGIG come from the germline V gene (reference sequence). The CDR3 is 17 residues long. Trimming took 2 bases from V and 0 from J; bases not matched to a gene: 8. DNA for the CDR3: TGTGCCTGGAGTAGCGGGAGGGCCCTAACTAGCACAGATACGCAGTATTTT. Translated, it gives CAWSSGRALTSTDTQYF.

This clone was observed a few times. The rearrangement joins TRBV5-1 to TRBJ2-3; TRBD2 matches at 8 bases. Germline V gene lookup returns CDR1 SGHRS and CDR2 YFSETQ. The V and J ends lost 4 bases and 0 bases, in that order; junction bases with no gene match: 7. This CDR3 contains 16 residues. The CDR3, as DNA: TGCGCCAGCAGCCTGGAGACTAGCGCGAGCACAGATACGCAGTATTTT. As protein: CASSLETSASTDTQYF.

This chain connects TRBV10-1 to TRBJ1-1; 12 bases agree with TRBD1. Germline values: CDR1 WNHNN, CDR2 SYGVQD (reference sequence). The length of the CDR3 is 14 residues. Unmatched junction bases numbered 12, after V lost 8 bases and J lost 11 bases. CDR3 sequence (DNA): TGCGCCAGCCAACCGGGACAGGGGGCGACTTGGGCTTTCTTT. Its translation: CASQPGQGATWAFF.

The V gene is TRBV19, the J gene TRBJ1-2; TRBD1 is a possible D gene (6 bases). Germline values: CDR1 LNHDA, CDR2 SQIVND (reference sequence). V lost 0 bases and J lost 5, with 13 bases in between. The CDR3 length is 15 residues. The CDR3 loop reads CASSIEDSLPYGYTF. In DNA form, the CDR3 reads TGTGCCAGTAGTATAGAGGACAGCTTACCTTATGGCTACACCTTC. The whole variable domain, remainder taken from reference TRBV19 and TRBJ1-2, is DGGITQSPKYLFRKEGQNVTLSCEQNLNHDAMYWYRQDPGQGLRLIYYSQIVNDFQKGDIAEGYSVSREKKESFPLTVTSAQKNPTAFYLCASSIEDSLPYGYTFGSGTRLTVV.

This clone came up once. This sequence joins TRBV7-6 and TRBJ2-1; D unresolved. This CDR3 spans 13 amino acids. The germline gives CDR1 SGHVS, CDR2 FNYEAQ. V was trimmed by 4 bases and J by 9 bases, leaving 13 bases between them. As DNA, the CDR3 is TGTGCCAGCAGCTGGAGCTCCGGTGCTGAGCAGTTCTTC. This translates into CASSWSSGAEQFF.

V and J are TRBV7-8 and TRBJ1-2; TRBD1 aligns across 8 bases. Germline V lookup: CDR1 SGHVS, CDR2 FQNEAQ. The CDR3 loop spans 15 amino acids. Trimming cost V 0 bases and J 3 bases; bases outside gene matches: 3. This CDR3 reads CASSLASGGYYGYTF. CDR3 coding DNA: TGTGCCAGCAGCTTAGCGTCAGGGGGCTACTATGGCTACACCTTC. The full variable domain, in which reference TRBV7-8 and TRBJ1-2 provide the parts outside the CDR3, is GAGVSQSPRYKVAKRGQDVALRCDPISGHVSLFWYQQALGQGPEFLTYFQNEAQLDKSGLPSDRFFAERPEGSVSTLKIQRTQQEDSAVYLCASSLASGGYYGYTFGSGTRLTVV.

The V call is TRBV27, the J call TRBJ2-3, with 13 nucleotides matching TRBD2. The V gene end was trimmed by 7 bases and the J gene end by 3 bases; junction bases not matched to a gene: 4. The CDR3 extends over 15 amino acids. Germline values: CDR1 MNHEY, CDR2 SMNVEV (reference sequence). CDR3 sequence reads: CASKLLAGGTDTQYF. CDR3 in DNA: TGTGCCAGCAAACTACTAGCGGGAGGGACAGATACGCAGTATTTT.

This chain uses TRBV9 with TRBJ2-7, with TRBD1 matching over 8 bases. The length of the CDR3 is 14 residues. Germline V lookup: CDR1 SGDLS, CDR2 YYNGEE. V shed 4 bases and J 2 bases; nucleotides not matched to a gene: 5. The DNA for the CDR3 is TGTGCCAGCAGCCCGGGACAGGACCCCTACGAGCAGTACTTC. It is translated as CASSPGQDPYEQYF.

The rearrangement links TRBV7-9 to TRBJ2-3; no clear D gene. CDR3 length equals 12 residues. Trimming removed 3 bases at V and 5 bases at J, with 6 bases between. Germline CDR1 is SEHNR and CDR2 is FQNEAQ (reference sequence). The CDR3, as DNA: TGTGCCAGCAGCTTCTCCCTAGATACGCAGTATTTT. Protein: CASSFSLDTQYF.

The chain is built from TRBV4-1 and TRBJ1-3; TRBD1 aligns across 7 bases. Germline V gene sequence: CDR1 MGHRA, CDR2 YSYEKL. This CDR3 is built from 15 residues. After removal of 4 bases from V and 2 bases from J, the junction contained 5 bases not matched to a gene. CDR3 DNA sequence: TGCGCCAGCAGCCTTCCTACAGGGGCTGGAAACACCATATATTTT. Translated: CASSLPTGAGNTIYF.

This chain links TRBV5-6 with TRBJ1-3, with D possibly being TRBD1 (5 bases). V was trimmed by 3 bases and J by 1 base, leaving 11 bases between them. Per the germline V gene, CDR1 is SGHDT and CDR2 is YYEEEE. CDR3 size: 15 residues. CDR3 nucleotides: TGTGCCAGCAGCTGGGGTAAGGGGTCTGGAAACACCATATATTTT. Amino acids: CASSWGKGSGNTIYF.

CDR3 DNA: TGTGCCAGCAGTGCACCGGGACAGGCCCTTAACTATGGCTACACCTTC. It yields the protein CASSAPGQALNYGYTF. This sequence joins TRBV28 and TRBJ1-2; 8 nucleotides agree with TRBD1. With 5 bases clipped from V and 1 base from J, the junction kept 9 bases outside the gene matches. Germline V gene lookup returns CDR1 MDHEN and CDR2 SYDVKM. This CDR3 comprises 16 residues.

The gene calls are TRBV7-2 and TRBJ2-7; D call uncertain. The CDR3 totals 12 residues. The germline CDR1 and CDR2 sequences are SGHTA and FQGNSA. The germline V and J ends were trimmed by 4 bases and 0 bases, with 4 bases remaining between them. CDR3 nucleotide sequence: TGTGCCAGCAGCTCTCTCTCCTACGAGCAGTACTTC. It yields the protein CASSSLSYEQYF. The full variable domain, its missing parts supplied by reference TRBV7-2 and TRBJ2-7, is GAGVSQSPSNKVTEKGKDVELRCDPISGHTALYWYRQSLGQGLEFLIYFQGNSAPDKSGLPSDRFSAERTGGSVSTLTIQRTQQEDSAVYLCASSSLSYEQYFGPGTRLTVT.

The chain is built from TRBV15 and TRBJ2-3; a weak D match, TRBD2 (7 bases). The V end lost 5 bases, the J end lost 2 bases, and 11 bases lay between the germline ends. Germline V CDR1 and CDR2: LNHNV, YYDKDF (reference sequence). CDR3 length equals 14 residues. The CDR3 bases are TGTGCCACCAGCTTCGGGGGGCCCACAGATACGCAGTATTTT. The encoded protein is CATSFGGPTDTQYF.

V is TRBV29-1 and J is TRBJ2-3; 10 nucleotides align to TRBD2. The CDR3 has 16 amino acids. Germline V gene data show CDR1 as SQVTM and CDR2 as ANQGSEA. The V segment lost 6 bases and the J segment 0 bases; nucleotides outside the gene matches: 9. The CDR3 DNA is TGCAGCGTGCTTAGCGGGAGGCCAGGAAGCACAGATACGCAGTATTTT. Its protein is CSVLSGRPGSTDTQYF.

Details on this clone: The junction departs from germline at one end; a sequencing error may be responsible. This chain uses TRBV19 with TRBJ1-2; 8 bases are a match to TRBD1. Germline V lookup: CDR1 LNHDA, CDR2 SQIVND (reference sequence). This CDR3 contains 12 residues. CDR3 sequence reads: CASSDRGYGHTF. The CDR3 DNA reads TGTGCCAGTAGCGACAGGGGCTATGGCCACACCTTC.

The V and J genes are TRBV30 and TRBJ2-6; D is unresolved. The CDR3 length is 13 residues. The V gene's germline CDR1 is GTSNPN and CDR2 SVGIG (reference sequence). V was trimmed by 3 bases and J by 2 bases, leaving 5 bases between them. The CDR3 loop is CAWSKPGANVLTF. The CDR3 nucleotides are TGTGCCTGGAGCAAGCCTGGGGCCAACGTCCTGACTTTC.

This clone was found a few times. CDR3 sequence reads: CASSYGLGGAEQFF. The CDR3 DNA follows: TGTGCCAGCAGTTACGGGCTGGGTGGGGCTGAGCAGTTCTTC. The V gene is TRBV6-5, the J gene TRBJ2-1; tentatively, D is TRBD1 (5 bases). Per the germline V gene, CDR1 is MNHEY and CDR2 is SVGAGI. This CDR3 is 14 amino acids long. Trimming pared 2 bases from V and 9 bases from J, leaving 14 bases between.

This clone has only one observation. This chain connects TRBV10-3 to TRBJ1-4; 9 bases line up with TRBD1. Germline CDR1 is ENHRY and CDR2 is SYGVKD. This CDR3 comprises 14 residues. Unmatched junction bases numbered 5, after V lost 6 bases and J lost 6 bases. Here the CDR3 DNA reads TGTGCCATCAGGAGGGACAGGGCGGATGAAAAACTGTTTTTT. Translation gives CAIRRDRADEKLFF.

V and J are TRBV6-6 and TRBJ2-3, with 9 bases identical to TRBD1. This CDR3 has 15 amino acids. With 2 bases clipped from V and 4 bases from J, the junction kept 4 bases outside the gene matches. The germline gives CDR1 MNHNY, CDR2 SVGAGI (reference sequence). The CDR3 DNA reads as TGTGCCAGCAGTTACGGTAACAGGGGGCCAGATACGCAGTATTTT. Amino acid sequence: CASSYGNRGPDTQYF.

This clone has just a few counts. The chain has TRBV29-1 and TRBJ1-1; D remains ambiguous. CDR3 length: 15 residues. V was clipped by 3 bases and J by 0 bases, with 14 bases between them. Germline CDR1 SQVTM, CDR2 ANQGSEA. The CDR3 sequence is CSVDAGWAMNTEAFF. The CDR3, as DNA: TGCAGCGTTGACGCGGGGTGGGCTATGAACACTGAAGCTTTCTTT.

A remark on this clone: Other DNA sequences within the sample encode an identical CDR3. V usage is TRBV19 and J usage is TRBJ2-2; no firm D call. CDR3 length: 14 amino acids. Trimming shortened V by 5 bases and J by 2 bases, and 9 bases separated the two germline ends. Germline CDR1 LNHDA, CDR2 SQIVND (reference sequence). DNA for the CDR3: TGTGCCAGTAGTCGCACAGCCAACACCGGGGAGCTGTTTTTT. Its protein product is CASSRTANTGELFF.